This T cell receptor beta chain was recorded in a study of blood T cells in healthy people across ages. Overall study: Template switching retrieved approximately one barcoded beta molecule for each two T cells. Study-wide results and limits: Possibly, changes in expanded clonotypes were confounded because donor CMV status was unknown.

In this sample, this clonotype turned up a few times. Its antigen is still unknown. Primers used in a second PCR of roughly 6 to 11 cycles were a sample-barcoded 5' primer and a J-beta primer mix. Each of the cDNA molecules was tagged by a template-switch adaptor with 12 random nucleotides. TCRdb independently ran MiXCR on the 5' RACE reads; one entry per CDR3 protein. The data contain approximately 820,000 distinct CDR3 sequences, around two fifths of them singletons. J was trimmed by 5 bases and V by 3 bases; bases with no gene match: 11. The CDR3 is 16 amino acids. Germline V gene sequence: CDR1 MNHNS, CDR2 SASEGT.

The TCR sequence derives from a man aged 55-75 years in good health. The sequenced sample was blood. The chain uses TRBV6-1 and TRBJ2-5; 8 nucleotides match TRBD1. The CDR3 coding sequence is TGTGCCAGCAGTGACCCAACCAGGGGGCGCAGGGAGACCCAGTACTTC. Its translation: CASSDPTRGRRETQYF.